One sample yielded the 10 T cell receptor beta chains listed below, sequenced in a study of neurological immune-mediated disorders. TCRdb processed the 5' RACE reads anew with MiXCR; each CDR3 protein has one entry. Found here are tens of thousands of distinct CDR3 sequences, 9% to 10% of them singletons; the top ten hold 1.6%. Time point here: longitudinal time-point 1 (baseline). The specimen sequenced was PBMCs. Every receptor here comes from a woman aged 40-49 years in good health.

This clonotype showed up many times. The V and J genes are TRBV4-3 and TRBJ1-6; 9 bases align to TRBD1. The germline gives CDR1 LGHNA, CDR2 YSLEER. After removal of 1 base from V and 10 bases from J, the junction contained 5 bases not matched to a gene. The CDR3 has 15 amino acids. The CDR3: CASSQGQGVVSPLHF. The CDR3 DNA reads TGCGCCAGCAGCCAAGGACAGGGGGTCGTCTCACCCCTCCACTTT.

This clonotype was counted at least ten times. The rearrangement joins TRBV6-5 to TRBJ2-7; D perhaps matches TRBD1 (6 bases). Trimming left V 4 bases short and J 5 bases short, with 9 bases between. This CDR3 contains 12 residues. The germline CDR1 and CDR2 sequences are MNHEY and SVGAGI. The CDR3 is CASSFHRDEQYF. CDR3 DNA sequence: TGTGCCAGCAGTTTCCACAGGGACGAGCAGTACTTC.

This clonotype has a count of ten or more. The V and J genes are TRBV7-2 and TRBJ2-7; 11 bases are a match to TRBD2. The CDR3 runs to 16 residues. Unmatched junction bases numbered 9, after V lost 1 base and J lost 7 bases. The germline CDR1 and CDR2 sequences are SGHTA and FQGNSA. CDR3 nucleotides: TGTGCCAGCAGCTTAGTGAAGGGTAGCGGGAGGGAAGAGCAGTACTTC. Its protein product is CASSLVKGSGREEQYF.

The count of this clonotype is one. This chain's CDR3 is CASSLGTGVYEQYF. The CDR3, as DNA: TGTGCCAGCAGTTTGGGGACAGGGGTGTACGAGCAGTACTTC. The J gene is TRBJ2-7, the V gene TRBV27; 10 bases map to TRBD1. This CDR3 has 14 residues. CDR1 and CDR2 (germline): MNHEY, SMNVEV (reference sequence). V lost 3 bases and J lost 4; bases outside the gene matches: 3.

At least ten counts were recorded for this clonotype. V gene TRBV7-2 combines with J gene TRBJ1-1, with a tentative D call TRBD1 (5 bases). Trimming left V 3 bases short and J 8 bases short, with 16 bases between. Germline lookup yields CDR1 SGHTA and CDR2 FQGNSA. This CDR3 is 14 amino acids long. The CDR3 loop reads CASSLMQGSLEAFF. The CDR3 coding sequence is TGTGCCAGCAGCTTGATGCAGGGCTCCTTAGAAGCTTTCTTT.

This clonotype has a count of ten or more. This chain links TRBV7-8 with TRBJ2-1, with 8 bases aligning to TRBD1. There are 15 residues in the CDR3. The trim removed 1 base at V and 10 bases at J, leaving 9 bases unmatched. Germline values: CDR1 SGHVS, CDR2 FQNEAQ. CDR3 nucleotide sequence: TGTGCCAGCAGCTTAGTTGGACAGGGACAAAGGGAGCAGTTCTTC. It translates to CASSLVGQGQREQFF.

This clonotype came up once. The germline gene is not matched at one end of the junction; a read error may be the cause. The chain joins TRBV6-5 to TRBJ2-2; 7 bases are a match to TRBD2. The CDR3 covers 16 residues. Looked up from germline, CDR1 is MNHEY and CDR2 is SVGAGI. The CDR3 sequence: CASSPPSGDGTGELFF. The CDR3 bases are TGTGCCAGCAGTCCCCCCAGCGGGGATGGGACCGGGGAACTGTTTTTT.

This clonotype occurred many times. The CDR3 DNA follows: TGTGCCAGCAGCGGTGACCCTAGCTCCTACAATGAGCAGTTCTTC. Translation: CASSGDPSSYNEQFF. The J gene is TRBJ2-1, the V gene TRBV9; D not resolved. Looked up from germline, CDR1 is SGDLS and CDR2 is YYNGEE. There are 15 residues in the CDR3. Trimming removed 3 bases from V and 0 bases from J, with 10 bases in between.

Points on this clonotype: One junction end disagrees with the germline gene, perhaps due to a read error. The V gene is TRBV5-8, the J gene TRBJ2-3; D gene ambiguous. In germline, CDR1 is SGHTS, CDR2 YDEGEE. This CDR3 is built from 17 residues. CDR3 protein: CASSPGRPGLSTDTQYF. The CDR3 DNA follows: TGTGCCAGCAGCCCAGGAAGGCCAGGCCTCTCCACAGATACGCAGTATTTC.

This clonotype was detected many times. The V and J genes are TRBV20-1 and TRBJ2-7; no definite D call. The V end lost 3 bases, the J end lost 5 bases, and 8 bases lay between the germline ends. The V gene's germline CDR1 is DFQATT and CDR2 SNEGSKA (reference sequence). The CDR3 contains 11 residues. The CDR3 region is CSASLLDEQYF. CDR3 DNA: TGCAGTGCTAGCCTCTTGGACGAGCAGTACTTC.